A single sample is the source of the 17 T cell receptor beta chains below, sequenced in a study of T cells in narcolepsy. Sequencing was performed with immunoSEQ multiplex PCR; in TCRdb, only in-frame clones are kept and a portion is missing. The table shows some 30,000 clones, with around 87% occurring only once. Sequenced: memory (CD45RA-) CD4+ T cells from blood. The receptor set was obtained from a human donor in good health.

V usage is TRBV6-1 and J usage is TRBJ1-2; 7 bases are shared with TRBD1. Germline values: CDR1 MNHNS, CDR2 SASEGT. Trimming removed 7 bases from V and 4 bases from J; junction bases left unmatched: 6. This CDR3 is built from 13 residues. CDR3 nucleotides: TGTGCCAGCAACGGGGGACAGAGCTATGGCTACACCTTC. It is translated as CASNGGQSYGYTF.

The chain couples TRBV7-3 to TRBJ2-1; unclear D gene. Germline V CDR1 and CDR2: SGHTA, FQGTGA. This CDR3 is 13 amino acids long. Trimming pared 2 bases from V and 5 bases from J, leaving 7 bases between. The CDR3 sequence is CASSLGRNNEQFF. CDR3 DNA sequence: TGTGCCAGCAGCTTAGGACGTAACAATGAGCAGTTCTTC.

The V and J genes are TRBV19 and TRBJ1-1; D is undetermined. The CDR3 extends over 15 amino acids. CDR1 is LNHDA, CDR2 SQIVND, per germline (reference sequence). The germline V and J ends were trimmed by 5 bases and 0 bases, with 13 bases remaining between them. CDR3 bases: TGTGCCAGTAGTCCGGATCTGCAGGTGAACACTGAAGCTTTCTTT. Translation: CASSPDLQVNTEAFF.

This sequence joins TRBV5-1 and TRBJ1-1; 9 bases match TRBD1. V lost 2 bases to trimming and J lost 6 bases; unmatched junction nucleotides: 2. Germline V gives CDR1 SGHRS, CDR2 YFSETQ. The CDR3 spans 13 residues. CDR3 sequence reads: CASSLQGAPEAFF. The CDR3 DNA reads as TGCGCCAGCAGCTTACAGGGGGCGCCTGAAGCTTTCTTT.

This clone was counted a few times. This sequence joins TRBV10-3 and TRBJ2-3; D not resolved. The V end lost 4 bases, the J end lost 3 bases, and 8 bases lay between the germline ends. Germline loops: CDR1 ENHRY, CDR2 SYGVKD. The CDR3 has 13 amino acids. CDR3 sequence reads: CAISVQATDTQYF. CDR3 bases: TGTGCCATCAGTGTGCAAGCAACAGATACGCAGTATTTT.

The chain couples TRBV7-2 to TRBJ1-5; D is possibly TRBD1 (6 bases). Trimming shortened V by 4 bases and J by 5 bases, and 15 bases separated the two germline ends. Per germline, CDR1 SGHTA and CDR2 FQGNSA. CDR3 length: 15 residues. The CDR3 coding sequence is TGTGCCAGCAGCTCCGCTTCCGGGGGCGATCAGCCCCAGCATTTT. Translating gives CASSSASGGDQPQHF.

The genes are TRBV7-9 and TRBJ1-4; no clear D gene. CDR1 SEHNR and CDR2 FQNEAQ come from the germline V gene (reference sequence). The CDR3 has 14 amino acids. V was cut by 1 base and J by 8 bases, with 11 bases left in between. The CDR3 DNA follows: TGTGCCAGCAGCTTAGGACTGCCAGTCGAAAAACTGTTTTTT. Translated, it gives CASSLGLPVEKLFF.

V is TRBV11-2 and J is TRBJ2-1; no clear D gene. Between the trimmed V and J ends, which lost 0 bases and 11 bases, there was a span of 5 bases. CDR1 is SGHAT and CDR2 is FQNNGV in the germline V gene. The CDR3 is 11 amino acids. The CDR3 region is CASSLDGKQFF. CDR3 DNA sequence: TGTGCCAGCAGCTTAGATGGAAAGCAGTTCTTC. The whole variable domain, filled in from reference TRBV11-2 and TRBJ2-1, reads EAGVAQSPRYKIIEKRQSVAFWCNPISGHATLYWYQQILGQGPKLLIQFQNNGVVDDSQLPKDRFSAERLKGVDSTLKIQPAKLEDSAVYLCASSLDGKQFFGPGTRLTVL.

The gene calls are TRBV4-2 and TRBJ1-4; D call uncertain. The CDR3 covers 15 residues. The germline V gene encodes CDR1 LGHNA and CDR2 YNFKEQ. V lost 1 base, J lost 4 bases, and 10 bases lay in between. This chain's CDR3 is CASSQVPTINEKLFF. CDR3 bases: TGTGCCAGCAGCCAAGTGCCGACTATTAATGAAAAACTGTTTTTT.

The chain couples TRBV5-6 to TRBJ1-4; possibly TRBD1 for D (5 bases). Per germline, CDR1 SGHDT and CDR2 YYEEEE. The CDR3 extends over 14 amino acids. Trimming pared 0 bases from V and 5 bases from J, leaving 8 bases between. CDR3 bases: TGTGCCAGCAGCTTGGCCAGGGACAATGAAAAACTGTTTTTT. Translating gives CASSLARDNEKLFF.

In the case of this clone: Other DNA sequences from this sample encode an identical CDR3 as well. This chain uses TRBV2 with TRBJ2-3; 12 nucleotides match TRBD2. Germline loops: CDR1 SNHLY, CDR2 FYNNEI. The CDR3 is 17 amino acids. V lost 5 bases to trimming and J lost 2 bases; unmatched junction nucleotides: 8. CDR3 bases: TGTGCCAGCAGTCCCCGACTAGCGGGAGATTTCACAGATACGCAGTATTTT. Translating gives CASSPRLAGDFTDTQYF.

This clone was picked up a small number of times. The chain uses TRBV27 and TRBJ1-4, with D uncertain. Trimming stripped 1 base from V and 8 bases from J, with 14 bases between. The CDR3 runs to 15 residues. CDR1 is MNHEY, CDR2 SMNVEV, per germline (reference sequence). The CDR3 here is CASSLLWDSREKLFF. The DNA for the CDR3 is TGTGCCAGCAGTTTATTGTGGGATAGTAGGGAAAAACTGTTTTTT.

The chain combines TRBV6-1 with TRBJ1-1, with no clear D. Germline V gene data show CDR1 as MNHNS and CDR2 as SASEGT. With 5 bases removed from V and 6 bases from J, the gap between germline ends came to 7 bases. The CDR3 contains 11 residues. The CDR3 region has the DNA TGTGCCAGCAGTTACAATGCTGAAGCTTTCTTT. Its protein product is CASSYNAEAFF.

This clone showed up just a few times. The chain carries TRBV7-2 and TRBJ1-3; D may be TRBD1 (5 bases). Per the germline V gene, CDR1 is SGHTA and CDR2 is FQGNSA. V lost 1 base, J lost 0 bases, and 10 bases lay in between. The CDR3 covers 16 residues. CDR3 in DNA: TGTGCCAGCAGCTTAGGTGGACACCTCTCTGGAAACACCATATATTTT. Protein sequence: CASSLGGHLSGNTIYF.

The chain recombines TRBV5-1 with TRBJ2-1, with D unresolved. The germline gives CDR1 SGHRS, CDR2 YFSETQ. The ends were cut back, 3 bases at V and 4 bases at J, with 14 bases in the middle. The CDR3 extends over 15 amino acids. Here the CDR3 reads CASSSASESYNEQFF. The CDR3 coding sequence is TGCGCCAGCAGCTCGGCGTCGGAGAGTTACAATGAGCAGTTCTTC.

This chain links TRBV4-3 with TRBJ1-5, with 8 bases identical to TRBD1. The ends lost 2 bases at V and 5 bases at J; junction bases unmatched: 2. The length of the CDR3 is 14 residues. Germline V gene lookup returns CDR1 LGHNA and CDR2 YSLEER. The CDR3 region is CASSQTGGDQPQHF. CDR3 DNA: TGCGCCAGCAGCCAAACAGGGGGGGATCAGCCCCAGCATTTT.

The chain carries TRBV2 and TRBJ1-1; TRBD1 might be the D (6 bases). Germline V gene sequence: CDR1 SNHLY, CDR2 FYNNEI. The CDR3 loop spans 13 amino acids. V dropped 4 bases and J dropped 1 base, with 7 bases sitting between them. The CDR3 nucleotides are TGTGCCAGCAGTGGGACAGCGAACACTGAAGCTTTCTTT. Translation gives CASSGTANTEAFF.